The T cell receptor beta chain described here comes from a study of low-dose radiotherapy and immunotherapy resistance in tumors. Study background: Cohort 1 received 0.5 Gy per fraction every 2 weeks, totaling 6.5 Gy. Patients were treated with intravenous nivolumab at 240 mg every two weeks and were also dosed with ipilimumab at 1 mg/kg every six weeks. For four cycles from cycle 1 day 1, patients took 300 mg oral aspirin daily.

V lost 2 bases, J lost 0 bases, and 8 bases lay in between. The CDR3 length is 15 residues. The germline CDR1 and CDR2 sequences are SNHLY and FYNNEI. Time point reported: after trial treatment. Treatment described: LDRT plus nivolumab, ipilimumab, low-dose cyclophosphamide and aspirin (RACIN trial). The therapy administered to donors comprised nivolumab, ipilimumab, aspirin, low-dose cyclophosphamide and low-dose radiotherapy. cDNA synthesis used a TRAV/TRBV-specific primer set for both chains. The TCRs were subjected to amplification over about 19 PCR cycles employing a constant-region primer in conjunction with a V-primer adapter. TCRdb used MiXCR to reprocess the reads, holding one entry per CDR3 protein. This repertoire shows about 39,000 distinct CDR3 sequences, more than 20% found once; its top ten account for 8% to 9.5%. This clonotype was picked up many times.

The receptor comes from a female donor with ovarian cancer. The V and J genes are TRBV2 and TRBJ1-5; D is perhaps TRBD1 (5 bases). The material was PBMCs, obtained after low-dose radiotherapy plus immunotherapy. The CDR3, as DNA: TGTGCCAGCAGTGAACAGGGCTATAGCAATCAGCCCCAGCATTTT. It yields the protein CASSEQGYSNQPQHF.